This T cell receptor beta chain was identified in a study of blood T cell repertoires in COVID-19. Assay used: immunoSEQ multiplex PCR; TCRdb lists only in-frame clones, some missing. This repertoire shows over 70,000 clones, less than 90% found once; its top ten account for roughly a sixth. V was pared by 3 bases and J by 4 bases, with 18 bases between. This CDR3 contains 16 residues. Germline V gene data show CDR1 as SGHVS and CDR2 as FQNEAQ. The specimen sequenced was peripheral blood. The sequence was collected from a human donor in a cohort sampled during active COVID-19. This chain uses TRBV7-8 with TRBJ2-5, with D perhaps matching TRBD2 (5 bases). The CDR3, as DNA: TGTGCCAGCAGCTTGAGCGAGGGCCGTCCCGCAGAGACCCAGTACTTC. This translates into CASSLSEGRPAETQYF.